This TCR beta chain was identified during a study of blood T cell repertoires in COVID-19. Study-level background: There were acute and convalescent COVID-19 samples, and they came from the United States, Italy and Spain.

The data were produced by immunoSEQ multiplex PCR, yet TCRdb's version contains in-frame clones alone and is incomplete. This table holds under 95,000 clones, more than 75% found once. CDR3 length equals 13 residues. CDR1 and CDR2 (germline): DFQATT, SNEGSKA (reference sequence). The ends lost 3 bases at V and 7 bases at J; junction bases unmatched: 5. Sequencing was performed on peripheral blood. The rearrangement uses TRBV20-1 and TRBJ1-3; 8 positions match TRBD1. This TCR derives from a woman older than 75 with acute or convalescent COVID-19. This CDR3 reads CSASKQGVNTIYF. For the CDR3, the DNA is TGCAGTGCTAGTAAACAGGGGGTGAACACCATATATTTT.